Below are 16 T cell receptor beta chains sequenced from a single sample in a study of CD8 T cells in Susac syndrome. The RNA input was about 0.5 to 1 ug, and it was reverse transcribed with random hexamers. TCRdb re-analysed the immunoSEQ multiplex PCR reads in MiXCR, keeping a single row per CDR3 protein. The table has approximately 70,000 distinct CDR3 sequences, around 95% seen once. Input material: CD8+ T cells from PBMCs. The receptors shown here come from a human donor in good health.

CDR3 protein: CAWSAPFAEQFF. The CDR3 region has the DNA TGTGCCTGGAGCGCCCCGTTCGCGGAGCAGTTCTTC. The J gene is TRBJ2-1, the V gene TRBV30; D not certain. The germline V and J ends were trimmed by 3 bases and 10 bases, with 13 bases remaining between them. Germline values: CDR1 GTSNPN, CDR2 SVGIG (reference sequence). The CDR3 sequence is 12 residues long.

This chain links TRBV5-1 with TRBJ1-1; TRBD1 is a possible D gene (6 bases). The length of the CDR3 is 14 residues. Trimming stripped 7 bases from V and 0 bases from J, with 13 bases between. The V gene's germline CDR1 is SGHRS and CDR2 YFSETQ. The CDR3 sequence is CASHPGTMNTEAFF. As DNA, the CDR3 is TGCGCCAGCCATCCCGGGACAATGAACACTGAAGCTTTCTTT. Supplemented by reference TRBV5-1 and TRBJ1-1, the full variable domain reads KAGVTQTPRYLIKTRGQQVTLSCSPISGHRSVSWYQQTPGQGLQFLFEYFSETQRNKGNFPGRFSGRQFSNSRSEMNVSTLELGDSALYLCASHPGTMNTEAFFGQGTRLTVV.

The chain couples TRBV12-3 or TRBV12-4 to TRBJ1-1, with 7 nucleotides matching TRBD1. CDR3 length equals 13 residues. The J segment lost 2 bases and the V segment lost 6 bases, leaving 3 bases of the junction unmatched. The CDR3 nucleotides read TGTGCCAGCAGCAACAGGGGTAACACTGAAGCTTTCTTT. Encoded protein: CASSNRGNTEAFF.

This clonotype was seen a single time. The rearrangement joins TRBV12-3 or TRBV12-4 to TRBJ1-4; no firm D call. V was clipped by 2 bases and J by 8 bases, with 3 bases between them. The CDR3 runs 11 residues. CDR3 DNA sequence: TGTGCCAGCAGTTTAACCGAAAAACTGTTTTTT. Its translation: CASSLTEKLFF.

The rearrangement links TRBV4-2 to TRBJ2-1, with D unresolved. The CDR3 spans 12 residues. CDR1 is LGHNA, CDR2 YNFKEQ, per germline. V was cut by 0 bases and J by 10 bases, with 7 bases left in between. In nucleotides, the CDR3 is TGTGCCAGCAGCCAAGATTCTCAGGAGCAGTTCTTC. Its translation: CASSQDSQEQFF.

CDR3 nucleotides: TGTGCCAGCAGTGATGGGGGGGGTTACAATGAGCAGTTCTTC. Its protein product is CASSDGGGYNEQFF. This chain links TRBV2 with TRBJ2-1; 7 bases map to TRBD2. The germline gives CDR1 SNHLY, CDR2 FYNNEI. J lost 4 bases, V lost 3 bases, and 3 bases had no gene match. This CDR3 spans 14 amino acids.

This clonotype was found once. The CDR3 DNA is TGTGCCAGTAGTATATTTGGGGGGATGCCCAATCAGCCCCAGCATTTT. This sequence encodes CASSIFGGMPNQPQHF. The chain recombines TRBV19 with TRBJ1-5; D is perhaps TRBD1 (5 bases). The V gene's germline CDR1 is LNHDA and CDR2 SQIVND (reference sequence). Trimming stripped 2 bases from V and 3 bases from J, with 14 bases between. This CDR3 comprises 16 residues.

The chain uses TRBV28 and TRBJ1-1; possible D gene TRBD1, 5 bases. CDR3 length equals 16 residues. The V gene's germline CDR1 is MDHEN and CDR2 SYDVKM. The V and J ends lost 2 bases and 3 bases respectively, with 16 bases between them. The CDR3 region is CASSLGTGTLHTEAFF. CDR3 nucleotide sequence: TGTGCCAGCAGTTTAGGTACCGGGACGCTCCACACTGAAGCTTTCTTT.

The chain combines TRBV5-1 with TRBJ2-2; D unresolved. Deletions cut 0 bases from V and 3 bases from J, with 6 bases between. This CDR3 is built from 14 residues. CDR1 is SGHRS, CDR2 YFSETQ, per germline. The CDR3 loop reads CASSLVDYTGELFF. CDR3 DNA sequence: TGCGCCAGCAGCTTGGTAGACTACACCGGGGAGCTGTTTTTT.

The chain recombines TRBV15 with TRBJ1-2; 7 nucleotides align to TRBD1. This CDR3 comprises 14 residues. V lost 0 bases and J lost 4; bases outside the gene matches: 2. The germline V gene has CDR1 LNHNV and CDR2 YYDKDF (reference sequence). The CDR3 reads CATSREGGGYGYTF. CDR3 in DNA: TGTGCCACCAGCAGAGAAGGGGGCGGCTATGGCTACACCTTC.

The CDR3: CATELWGYTF. In nucleotides, the CDR3 is TGTGCCACCGAGTTGTGGGGCTACACCTTC. The chain links TRBV7-9 to TRBJ1-2; D unclear. Between the trimmed V and J ends, which lost 10 bases and 8 bases, there was a span of 11 bases. CDR1 and CDR2 from the germline V gene are SEHNR and FQNEAQ (reference sequence). The length of the CDR3 is 10 residues. The full variable domain, its missing parts supplied by reference TRBV7-9 and TRBJ1-2, is DTGVSQNPRHKITKRGQNVTFRCDPISEHNRLYWYRQTLGQGPEFLTYFQNEAQLEKSRLLSDRFSAERPKGSFSTLEIQRTEQGDSAMYLCATELWGYTFGSGTRLTVV.

This sequence joins TRBV7-9 and TRBJ2-5; 10 bases align to TRBD1. Germline CDR1 and CDR2: SEHNR and FQNEAQ (reference sequence). V shed 4 bases, J shed 2 bases, and the junction held 7 bases outside the gene matches. CDR3 size: 16 residues. The CDR3 protein is CASSSPPGQGQETQYF. CDR3 in DNA: TGTGCCAGCAGCTCACCTCCGGGACAGGGGCAAGAGACCCAGTACTTC.

The chain joins TRBV7-9 to TRBJ1-1; D unresolved. There are 15 residues in the CDR3. CDR1 and CDR2 (germline): SEHNR, FQNEAQ (reference sequence). Trimming took 2 bases from V and 1 from J, leaving 11 bases between them. The CDR3 reads CASSLHRGTNTEAFF. The CDR3 nucleotides read TGTGCCAGCAGCTTACATCGGGGAACGAACACTGAAGCTTTCTTT.

This rearrangement joins TRBV19 to TRBJ1-6; D unclear. Germline lookup yields CDR1 LNHDA and CDR2 SQIVND (reference sequence). This CDR3 has 12 amino acids. V gave up 2 bases and J gave up 7 bases, with 3 bases separating them. The CDR3 loop is CASSIQNSPLHF. The CDR3 DNA is TGTGCCAGTAGTATACAGAATTCACCCCTCCACTTT.

The J gene is TRBJ2-7, the V gene TRBV6-2 or TRBV6-3; D is uncertain. The germline CDR1 and CDR2 sequences are MNHEY and SVGEGT. Trimming stripped 0 bases from V and 0 bases from J, with 6 bases between. The CDR3 runs 14 residues. CDR3 DNA sequence: TGTGCCAGCAGTTACTCGCACAGCTCCTACGAGCAGTACGTC. Its translation is CASSYSHSSYEQYV.

The chain couples TRBV29-1 to TRBJ2-3; D unclear. CDR3 length equals 15 residues. Per the germline V gene, CDR1 is SQVTM and CDR2 is ANQGSEA. The V end was cut by 0 bases, the J end by 2 bases, with 12 bases between. The DNA for the CDR3 is TGCAGCGTTGAAGATTGGGCATCCGACACAGATACGCAGTATTTT. Its protein is CSVEDWASDTDTQYF.